The 29 T cell receptor beta chains listed next were all sequenced from one sample in a study of blood T cell repertoires in COVID-19. The data were produced by immunoSEQ multiplex PCR, yet TCRdb's version contains in-frame clones alone and is incomplete. The sample records approximately 190,000 clones, roughly 87% being singletons. The sequencing sample was made of peripheral blood. The origin of the receptors is an older woman with COVID-19, enrolled during active disease.

This chain links TRBV6-6 with TRBJ2-7; D not resolved. The germline V and J ends were trimmed by 5 bases and 2 bases, with 22 bases remaining between them. The length of the CDR3 is 17 residues. Germline-derived CDR1 and CDR2 are MNHNY and SVGAGI (reference sequence). The chain's CDR3 is CASSLTLGANLAYEQYF. The DNA of the CDR3 is TGTGCCAGCAGTCTGACCCTCGGCGCGAATCTAGCCTACGAGCAGTACTTC.

The chain combines TRBV5-1 with TRBJ2-1, with TRBD1 matching over 8 bases. Germline CDR1 SGHRS, CDR2 YFSETQ. The CDR3 extends over 14 amino acids. V lost 2 bases, J lost 7 bases, and 5 bases stayed unmatched. In DNA, the CDR3 is TGCGCCAGCAGCTTTGTCAGGGGGCGGAATGAGCAGTTCTTC. Translated: CASSFVRGRNEQFF.

The chain uses TRBV5-6 and TRBJ1-4; perhaps TRBD1 as D (5 bases). From germline, CDR1 is SGHDT and CDR2 YYEEEE. V lost 4 bases and J 3 bases, leaving 10 bases between the germline ends. This CDR3 has 14 amino acids. The CDR3 sequence is CASSRRGPNEKLFF. CDR3 in DNA: TGTGCCAGCAGCCGTAGGGGCCCTAATGAAAAACTGTTTTTT.

V usage is TRBV3-1 (or the pseudogene TRBV3-2) and J usage is TRBJ1-4; D is unresolved. The germline V gene encodes CDR1 LGHDT and CDR2 YNNKEL (reference sequence). V lost 2 bases and J 8 bases, leaving 12 bases between the germline ends. The CDR3 runs 14 residues. The CDR3 DNA follows: TGTGCCAGCAGCCAATTTCGGCGAGCGGAAAAACTGTTTTTT. This encodes CASSQFRRAEKLFF.

This chain links TRBV29-1 with TRBJ1-3; D gene unclear. CDR1 is SQVTM, CDR2 ANQGSEA, per germline. CDR3 size: 14 residues. The ends were cut back, 4 bases at V and 2 bases at J, with 12 bases in the middle. The CDR3: CSVGTSGTGNTIYF. The CDR3, as DNA: TGCAGCGTTGGCACCTCCGGGACTGGAAACACCATATATTTT.

This rearrangement joins TRBV4-2 to TRBJ1-6; D not resolved. Germline assignment: CDR1 LGHNA and CDR2 YNFKEQ. Trimming stripped 0 bases from V and 0 bases from J, with 9 bases between. This CDR3 is 17 amino acids long. CDR3 region: CASSQDLATSYNSPLHF. The CDR3 DNA reads TGTGCCAGCAGCCAAGATTTAGCTACCTCCTATAATTCACCCCTCCACTTT.

The V and J genes are TRBV3-1 (or the pseudogene TRBV3-2) and TRBJ1-4, with D maybe TRBD1 (6 bases). CDR3 length: 13 residues. CDR1 LGHDT and CDR2 YNNKEL come from the germline V gene (reference sequence). V was pared by 4 bases and J by 8 bases, with 11 bases between. This CDR3 is CASSPGQKEKLFF. DNA of the CDR3: TGTGCCAGCAGCCCCGGACAGAAAGAAAAACTGTTTTTT.

The chain is built from TRBV30 and TRBJ1-3; no clear D gene. This CDR3 is built from 16 residues. The V gene's germline CDR1 is GTSNPN and CDR2 SVGIG (reference sequence). Trimming cost V 1 base and J 4 bases, with 17 bases left between them. CDR3 sequence reads: CAWSAGLPGRGNTIYF. DNA for the CDR3: TGTGCCTGGAGTGCCGGACTTCCTGGGAGGGGAAACACCATATATTTT.

The V and J genes are TRBV14 and TRBJ1-4, with D uncertain. Trimming pared 4 bases from V and 15 bases from J, leaving 15 bases between. This CDR3 has 12 residues. Germline V gene sequence: CDR1 SGHDN, CDR2 FVKESK. The CDR3 region is CASSRLGDRVFF. In nucleotides, the CDR3 is TGTGCCAGCAGCCGACTAGGAGATAGGGTGTTTTTT.

J is TRBJ1-1 and V is TRBV5-1; 9 bases map to TRBD1. V lost 4 bases, J lost 0 bases, and 16 bases stayed unmatched. This CDR3 has 19 amino acids. CDR1 and CDR2 from the germline V gene are SGHRS and YFSETQ. CDR3 sequence reads: CASSPRLDRGSYMNTEAFF. CDR3 DNA sequence: TGCGCCAGCAGCCCGAGGCTAGACAGGGGGTCATACATGAACACTGAAGCTTTCTTT.

The chain is built from TRBV7-2 and TRBJ2-7, with D maybe TRBD2 (5 bases). Germline V lookup: CDR1 SGHTA, CDR2 FQGNSA. The CDR3 consists of 13 residues. Between the trimmed V and J ends, which lost 5 bases and 6 bases, there was a span of 14 bases. CDR3 DNA sequence: TGTGCCAGCAGCCCATCGGAGGAAGGCGAGCAGTACGTC. It codes for CASSPSEEGEQYV.

V is TRBV24-1 and J is TRBJ2-2; TRBD1 agrees at 7 bases. Germline loops: CDR1 KGHDR, CDR2 SFDVKD. The CDR3 extends over 16 amino acids. Trimming cost V 4 bases and J 10 bases; bases outside gene matches: 14. The CDR3 sequence: CATSDRGTVGRVELFF. CDR3 sequence (DNA): TGTGCCACCAGTGACCGTGGGACAGTCGGTAGAGTGGAGCTGTTTTTT.

The chain links TRBV2 to TRBJ1-5, with 9 bases lining up with TRBD1. The junction had 5 bases not matched to a gene; V was cut back by 4 bases and J by 7 bases. The CDR3 covers 14 residues. CDR1 is SNHLY and CDR2 is FYNNEI in the germline V gene. CDR3 nucleotides: TGTGCCAGCAGTGCTACAGGGGGCAGACAGCCCCAGCATTTT. As protein: CASSATGGRQPQHF.

The chain uses TRBV29-1 and TRBJ2-7, with a weak D call TRBD1 (6 bases). CDR1 SQVTM and CDR2 ANQGSEA come from the germline V gene. Trimming stripped 3 bases from V and 3 bases from J, with 9 bases between. This CDR3 is built from 12 residues. CDR3 loop: CSVDEGGYEQYF. CDR3 nucleotides: TGCAGCGTTGACGAAGGGGGCTACGAGCAGTACTTC.

The chain employs TRBV5-4 and TRBJ1-6, with 8 nucleotides matching TRBD1. Germline-derived CDR1 and CDR2 are SGHNT and YYREEE (reference sequence). V was clipped by 2 bases and J by 4 bases; unmatched bases: 2. This CDR3 contains 15 residues. The CDR3 DNA is TGTGCCAGCAGCTTACAGGGGGGTTATAATTCACCCCTCCACTTT. Its protein product is CASSLQGGYNSPLHF. Variable domain in full (rest from reference TRBV5-4 and TRBJ1-6): ETGVTQSPTHLIKTRGQQVTLRCSSQSGHNTVSWYQQALGQGPQFIFQYYREEENGRGNFPPRFSGLQFPNYSSELNVNALELDDSALYLCASSLQGGYNSPLHFGNGTRLTVT.

V is TRBV28 and J is TRBJ1-2; a weak D match, TRBD1 (6 bases). The CDR3 covers 12 residues. CDR1 MDHEN and CDR2 SYDVKM come from the germline V gene. V was trimmed by 6 bases and J by 7 bases, leaving 12 bases between them. CDR3 DNA: TGTGCCAGCAGCTTACAGGGTCCTGGCTACACCTTC. It encodes CASSLQGPGYTF.

J is TRBJ2-2 and V is TRBV28, with 8 bases identical to TRBD1. The J segment lost 7 bases and the V segment lost 1 base, leaving 5 bases of the junction unmatched. The CDR3 is made up of 15 amino acids. Per the germline V gene, CDR1 is MDHEN and CDR2 is SYDVKM. DNA of the CDR3: TGTGCCAGCAGTTTATTGGAACAGGGGGGCGGGGAGCTGTTTTTT. Its translation is CASSLLEQGGGELFF.

The gene calls are TRBV27 and TRBJ2-7, with 8 nucleotides matching TRBD2. The ends lost 2 bases at V and 3 bases at J; junction bases unmatched: 6. There are 15 residues in the CDR3. Germline lookup yields CDR1 MNHEY and CDR2 SMNVEV (reference sequence). CDR3 bases: TGTGCCAGCAGTTTAGGACTAGCCGGACTCTACGAGCAGTACTTC. It codes for CASSLGLAGLYEQYF.

V and J are TRBV18 and TRBJ1-1; weak D call: TRBD1 (6 bases). Trimming shortened V by 2 bases and J by 6 bases, and 13 bases separated the two germline ends. The CDR3 consists of 14 residues. CDR1 and CDR2 (germline): KGHSH, LQKENI. DNA for the CDR3: TGTGCCAGCTCACCAAGGGAGGGGGGGGCTGAAGCTTTCTTT. As protein: CASSPREGGAEAFF. The full variable domain, completed using reference TRBV18 and TRBJ1-1, is NAGVMQNPRHLVRRRGQEARLRCSPMKGHSHVYWYRQLPEEGLKFMVYLQKENIIDESGMPKERFSAEFPKEGPSILRIQQVVRGDSAAYFCASSPREGGAEAFFGQGTRLTVV.

The CDR3 sequence is CASSEQGTNYGYTF. The CDR3 nucleotides read TGTGCCAGCAGTGAACAGGGGACTAACTATGGCTACACCTTC. The V and J genes are TRBV28 and TRBJ1-2, with 7 bases fitting TRBD1. Germline V gene lookup returns CDR1 MDHEN and CDR2 SYDVKM. The CDR3 covers 14 residues. V trimming: 5 bases; J trimming: 0 bases; junction bases outside the gene matches: 3.

The chain recombines TRBV5-4 with TRBJ2-1, with a tentative D call TRBD2 (6 bases). V gave up 4 bases and J gave up 5 bases, with 13 bases separating them. This CDR3 is 14 amino acids long. The germline V gene has CDR1 SGHNT and CDR2 YYREEE (reference sequence). CDR3 loop: CASSVTSYNNEQFF. The CDR3 region has the DNA TGTGCCAGCAGCGTGACTAGTTATAACAATGAGCAGTTCTTC. The entire variable domain, with the rest obtained from reference TRBV5-4 and TRBJ2-1, is as follows: ETGVTQSPTHLIKTRGQQVTLRCSSQSGHNTVSWYQQALGQGPQFIFQYYREEENGRGNFPPRFSGLQFPNYSSELNVNALELDDSALYLCASSVTSYNNEQFFGPGTRLTVL.

The V gene is TRBV19, the J gene TRBJ1-5, with no clear D. Germline CDR1 and CDR2: LNHDA and SQIVND (reference sequence). V lost 2 bases, J lost 5 bases, and 19 bases lay in between. The CDR3 extends over 17 amino acids. The CDR3 DNA follows: TGTGCCAGTAGTATAAGGTCCCCTAGGTGGGTCGATCAGCCCCAGCATTTT. Translated: CASSIRSPRWVDQPQHF.

The chain links TRBV10-3 to TRBJ1-1; 10 bases map to TRBD1. The V segment lost 1 base and the J segment 3 bases; nucleotides outside the gene matches: 11. The CDR3 contains 18 residues. Germline loops: CDR1 ENHRY, CDR2 SYGVKD. The CDR3 DNA is TGTGCCATCAGTGAGTTTCAGGGCCGGGACAGGGGATACACTGAAGCTTTCTTT. Translated: CAISEFQGRDRGYTEAFF.

This clone showed up just a few times. The chain joins TRBV5-6 to TRBJ1-2, with D tentatively TRBD1 (6 bases). Germline CDR1 and CDR2: SGHDT and YYEEEE. The V and J ends lost 7 bases and 10 bases respectively, with 23 bases between them. The CDR3 loop spans 14 amino acids. The CDR3: CASCRTGRDWAYTF. As DNA, the CDR3 is TGTGCCAGCTGTCGAACAGGGCGTGATTGGGCCTACACCTTC.

The V and J genes are TRBV4-2 and TRBJ2-7; 8 bases are shared with TRBD2. J gave up 4 bases and V 3 bases, and 8 bases lay outside the gene matches. Germline CDR1 and CDR2: LGHNA and YNFKEQ. This CDR3 has 15 amino acids. In nucleotides, the CDR3 is TGTGCCAGCAGCCATCGGGGGGGGGCCGGTTACGAGCAGTACTTC. Translating gives CASSHRGGAGYEQYF.

The J gene is TRBJ2-6, the V gene TRBV28; 7 bases fit TRBD1. The CDR3 contains 15 residues. Germline assignment: CDR1 MDHEN and CDR2 SYDVKM. Trimming took 6 bases from V and 1 from J; bases not matched to a gene: 3. CDR3: CASSIQGSGANVLTF. The CDR3 coding sequence is TGTGCCAGCAGCATACAGGGGTCTGGGGCCAACGTCCTGACTTTC.

The rearrangement joins TRBV29-1 to TRBJ2-5, with 11 bases that match TRBD1. This CDR3 has 14 residues. V dropped 4 bases and J dropped 4; count of bases not matched to a gene: 5. In germline, CDR1 is SQVTM, CDR2 ANQGSEA. The CDR3 spells CSVGLDRGRETQYF. CDR3 sequence (DNA): TGCAGCGTTGGGCTGGACAGGGGGCGAGAGACCCAGTACTTC.

The chain links TRBV27 to TRBJ2-3; TRBD2 might be the D (5 bases). The CDR3 loop spans 13 amino acids. Germline CDR1 and CDR2: MNHEY and SMNVEV (reference sequence). V was cut by 5 bases and J by 8 bases, with 14 bases left in between. CDR3 amino acids: CASSRLPGGTQYF. The CDR3 DNA reads as TGTGCCAGCAGTCGCCTTCCCGGAGGTACGCAGTATTTT.

This clone was seen a single time. This rearrangement joins TRBV15 to TRBJ2-5; D may be TRBD1 (7 bases). Trimming left V 5 bases short and J 0 bases short, with 16 bases between. Germline CDR1 is LNHNV and CDR2 is YYDKDF (reference sequence). This CDR3 region has 16 residues. CDR3 sequence: CATSPLAGGNQETQYF. The CDR3, as DNA: TGTGCCACCAGCCCTTTGGCAGGGGGGAACCAAGAGACCCAGTACTTC.